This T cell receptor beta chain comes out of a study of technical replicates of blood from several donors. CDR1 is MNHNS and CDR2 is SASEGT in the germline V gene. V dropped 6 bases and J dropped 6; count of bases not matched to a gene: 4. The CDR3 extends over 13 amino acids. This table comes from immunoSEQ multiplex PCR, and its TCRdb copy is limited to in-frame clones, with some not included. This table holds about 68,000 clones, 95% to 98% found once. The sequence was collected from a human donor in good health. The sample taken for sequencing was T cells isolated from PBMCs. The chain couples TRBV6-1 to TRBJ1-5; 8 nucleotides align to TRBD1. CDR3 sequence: CASRAGGLQPQHF. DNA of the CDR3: TGTGCCAGCAGGGCAGGGGGCCTTCAGCCCCAGCATTTT.